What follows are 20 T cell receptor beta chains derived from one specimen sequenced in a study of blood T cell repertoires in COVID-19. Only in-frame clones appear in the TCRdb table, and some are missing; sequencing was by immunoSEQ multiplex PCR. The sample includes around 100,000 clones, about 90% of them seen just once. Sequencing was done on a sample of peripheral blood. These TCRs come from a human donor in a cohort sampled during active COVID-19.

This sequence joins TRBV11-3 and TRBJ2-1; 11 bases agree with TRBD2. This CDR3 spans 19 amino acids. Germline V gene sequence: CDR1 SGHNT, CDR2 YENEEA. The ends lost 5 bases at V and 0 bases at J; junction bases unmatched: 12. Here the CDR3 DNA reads TGTGCCAGCAGCCCTCAACTAGCGGGAGTAGGGAGCTCCTACAATGAGCAGTTCTTC. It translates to CASSPQLAGVGSSYNEQFF. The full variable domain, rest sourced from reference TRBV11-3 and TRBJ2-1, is EAGVVQSPRYKIIEKKQPVAFWCNPISGHNTLYWYLQNLGQGPELLIRYENEEAVDDSQLPKDRFSAERLKGVDSTLKIQPAELGDSAVYLCASSPQLAGVGSSYNEQFFGPGTRLTVL.

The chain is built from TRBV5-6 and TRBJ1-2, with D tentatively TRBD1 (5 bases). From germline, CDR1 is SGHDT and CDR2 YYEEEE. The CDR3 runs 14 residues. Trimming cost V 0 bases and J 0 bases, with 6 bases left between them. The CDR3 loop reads CASSLDRSNYGYTF. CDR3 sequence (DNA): TGTGCCAGCAGCTTGGACAGGTCTAACTATGGCTACACCTTC.

CDR3 sequence (DNA): TGTGCCAGCAGCTTAGAACGAGGTGGGGCCAGGCGGAATGAAAAACTGTTTTTT. It is translated as CASSLERGGARRNEKLFF. The chain recombines TRBV7-6 with TRBJ1-4, with a tentative D call TRBD1 (5 bases). This CDR3 is 18 amino acids long. Germline lookup yields CDR1 SGHVS and CDR2 FNYEAQ. With 1 base removed from V and 5 bases from J, the gap between germline ends came to 20 bases.

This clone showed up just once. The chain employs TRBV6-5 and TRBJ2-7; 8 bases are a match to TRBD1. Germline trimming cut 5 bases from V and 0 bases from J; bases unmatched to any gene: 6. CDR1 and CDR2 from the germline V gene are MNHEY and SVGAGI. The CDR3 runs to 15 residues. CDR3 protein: CASSRRQGPSYEQYF. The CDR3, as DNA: TGTGCCAGCAGTAGAAGACAGGGGCCCTCCTACGAGCAGTACTTC.

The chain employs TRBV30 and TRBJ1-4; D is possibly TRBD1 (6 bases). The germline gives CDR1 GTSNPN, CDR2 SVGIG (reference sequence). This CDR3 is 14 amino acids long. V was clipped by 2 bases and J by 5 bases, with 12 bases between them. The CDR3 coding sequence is TGTGCCTGGAGTTACGGACAGACAAATGAAAAACTGTTTTTT. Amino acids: CAWSYGQTNEKLFF.

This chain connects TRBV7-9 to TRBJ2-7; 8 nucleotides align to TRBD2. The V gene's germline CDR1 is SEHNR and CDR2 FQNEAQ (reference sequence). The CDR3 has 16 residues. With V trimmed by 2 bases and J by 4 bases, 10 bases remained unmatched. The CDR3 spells CASSLSNSGTTYEQYF. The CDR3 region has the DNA TGTGCCAGCAGCTTATCCAATAGCGGGACTACTTACGAGCAGTACTTC. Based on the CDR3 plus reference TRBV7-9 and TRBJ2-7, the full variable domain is DTGVSQNPRHKITKRGQNVTFRCDPISEHNRLYWYRQTLGQGPEFLTYFQNEAQLEKSRLLSDRFSAERPKGSFSTLEIQRTEQGDSAMYLCASSLSNSGTTYEQYFGPGTRLTVT.

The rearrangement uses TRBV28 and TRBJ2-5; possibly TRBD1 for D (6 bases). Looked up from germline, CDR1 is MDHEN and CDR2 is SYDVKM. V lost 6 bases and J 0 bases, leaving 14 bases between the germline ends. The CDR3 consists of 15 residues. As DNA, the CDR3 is TGTGCCAGCAGATCATCTACAGGGAACCAAGAGACCCAGTACTTC. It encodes CASRSSTGNQETQYF.

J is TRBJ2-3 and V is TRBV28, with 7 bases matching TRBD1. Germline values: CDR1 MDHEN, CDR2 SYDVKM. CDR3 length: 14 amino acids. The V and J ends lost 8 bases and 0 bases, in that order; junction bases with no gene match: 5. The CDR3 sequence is CASCSGGSTDTQYF. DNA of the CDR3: TGTGCCAGCTGTTCAGGGGGAAGCACAGATACGCAGTATTTT.

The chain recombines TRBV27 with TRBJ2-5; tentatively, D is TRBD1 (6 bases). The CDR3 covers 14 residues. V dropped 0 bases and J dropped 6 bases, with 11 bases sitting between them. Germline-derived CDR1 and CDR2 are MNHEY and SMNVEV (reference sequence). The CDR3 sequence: CASSLSRTEKTQYF. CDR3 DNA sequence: TGTGCCAGCAGTTTATCCAGGACAGAGAAGACCCAGTACTTC.

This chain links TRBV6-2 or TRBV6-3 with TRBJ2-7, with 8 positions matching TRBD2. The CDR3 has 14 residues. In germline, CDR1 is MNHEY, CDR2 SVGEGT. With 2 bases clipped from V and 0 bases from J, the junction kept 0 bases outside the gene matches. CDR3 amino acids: CASSYGTSSYEQYF. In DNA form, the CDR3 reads TGTGCCAGCAGTTACGGGACTAGCTCCTACGAGCAGTACTTC.

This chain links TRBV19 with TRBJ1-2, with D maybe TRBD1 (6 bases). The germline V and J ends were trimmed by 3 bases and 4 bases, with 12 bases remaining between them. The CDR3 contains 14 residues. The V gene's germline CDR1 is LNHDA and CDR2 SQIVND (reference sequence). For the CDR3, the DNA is TGTGCCAGTAGTATGGGGGGGCGCACCTATGGCTACACCTTC. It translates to CASSMGGRTYGYTF.

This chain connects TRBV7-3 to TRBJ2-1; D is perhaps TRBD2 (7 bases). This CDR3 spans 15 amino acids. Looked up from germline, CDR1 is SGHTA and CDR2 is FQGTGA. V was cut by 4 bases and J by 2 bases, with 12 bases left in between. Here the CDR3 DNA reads TGTGCCAGCAGCTCAGGGGAGGGACCCTACAATGAGCAGTTCTTC. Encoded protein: CASSSGEGPYNEQFF.

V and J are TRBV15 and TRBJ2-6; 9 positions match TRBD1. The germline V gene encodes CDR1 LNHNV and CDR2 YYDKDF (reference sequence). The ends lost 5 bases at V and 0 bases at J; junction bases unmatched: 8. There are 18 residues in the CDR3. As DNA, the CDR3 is TGTGCCACCAGCTCGCGGGACAGGGACTTCTCTGGGGCCAACGTCCTGACTTTC. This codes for CATSSRDRDFSGANVLTF.

The CDR3 here is CASSHQQGSNTEAFF. CDR3 nucleotide sequence: TGTGCCAGCTCACATCAACAGGGGTCGAACACTGAAGCTTTCTTT. This sequence joins TRBV18 and TRBJ1-1, with 7 bases aligning to TRBD1. The junction had 6 bases not matched to a gene; V was cut back by 4 bases and J by 1 base. The CDR3 extends over 15 amino acids. Looked up from germline, CDR1 is KGHSH and CDR2 is LQKENI.

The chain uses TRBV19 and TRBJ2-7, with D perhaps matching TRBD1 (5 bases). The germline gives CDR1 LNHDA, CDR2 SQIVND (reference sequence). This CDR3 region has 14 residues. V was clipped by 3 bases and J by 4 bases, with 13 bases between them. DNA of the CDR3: TGTGCCAGTAGTATTGGGCCAGGGCAATACGAGCAGTACTTC. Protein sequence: CASSIGPGQYEQYF.

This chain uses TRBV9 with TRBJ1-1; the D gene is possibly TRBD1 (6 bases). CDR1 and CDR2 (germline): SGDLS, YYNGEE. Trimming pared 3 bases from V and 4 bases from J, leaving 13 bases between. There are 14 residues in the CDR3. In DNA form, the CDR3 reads TGTGCCAGCAGCGCACAGGGATTGGGCACTGAAGCTTTCTTT. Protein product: CASSAQGLGTEAFF.

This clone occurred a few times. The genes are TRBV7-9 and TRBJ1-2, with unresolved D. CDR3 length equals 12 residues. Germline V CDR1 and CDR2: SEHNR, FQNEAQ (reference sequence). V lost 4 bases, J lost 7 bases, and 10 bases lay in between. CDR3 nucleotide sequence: TGTGCCAGCAGCTCCGACATGGGTGGCTACACCTTC. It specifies CASSSDMGGYTF.

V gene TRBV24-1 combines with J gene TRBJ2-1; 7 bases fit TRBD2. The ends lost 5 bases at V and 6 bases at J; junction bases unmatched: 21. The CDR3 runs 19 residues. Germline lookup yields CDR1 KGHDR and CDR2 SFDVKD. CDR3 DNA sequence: TGTGCCACCAGTGCCACGTTCGGAGCTGAGAGCGGGGTTCGCAATGAGCAGTTCTTC. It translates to CATSATFGAESGVRNEQFF.

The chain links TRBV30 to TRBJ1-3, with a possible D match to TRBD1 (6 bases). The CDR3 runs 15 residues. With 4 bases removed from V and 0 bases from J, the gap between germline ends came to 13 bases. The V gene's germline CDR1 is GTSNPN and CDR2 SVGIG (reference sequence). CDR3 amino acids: CAWTRDTFSGNTIYF. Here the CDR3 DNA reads TGTGCCTGGACTCGGGACACTTTCTCTGGAAACACCATATATTTT.

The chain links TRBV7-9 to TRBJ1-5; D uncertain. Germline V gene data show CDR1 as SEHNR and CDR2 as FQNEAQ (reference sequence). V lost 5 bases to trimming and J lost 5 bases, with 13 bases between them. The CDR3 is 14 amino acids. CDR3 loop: CASSLMGLDQPQHF. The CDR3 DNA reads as TGTGCCAGCAGCCTAATGGGCCTCGATCAGCCCCAGCATTTT.